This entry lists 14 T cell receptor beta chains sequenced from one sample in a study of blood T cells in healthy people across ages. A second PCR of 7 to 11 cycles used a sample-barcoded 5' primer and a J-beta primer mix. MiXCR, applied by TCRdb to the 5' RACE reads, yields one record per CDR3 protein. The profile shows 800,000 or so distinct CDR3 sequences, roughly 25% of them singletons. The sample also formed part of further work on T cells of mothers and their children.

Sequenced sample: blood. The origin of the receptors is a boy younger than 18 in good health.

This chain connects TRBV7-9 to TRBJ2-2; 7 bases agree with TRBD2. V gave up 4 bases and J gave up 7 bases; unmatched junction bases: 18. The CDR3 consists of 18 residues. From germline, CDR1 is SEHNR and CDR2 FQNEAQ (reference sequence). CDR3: CASSSRSRGSEINGELFF. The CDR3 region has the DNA TGTGCCAGCAGCTCAAGATCTCGCGGGAGTGAGATTAACGGGGAGCTGTTTTTT.

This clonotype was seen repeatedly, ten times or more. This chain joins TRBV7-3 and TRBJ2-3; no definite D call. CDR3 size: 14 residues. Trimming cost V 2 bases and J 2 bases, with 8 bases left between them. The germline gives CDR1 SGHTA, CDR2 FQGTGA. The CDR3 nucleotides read TGTGCCAGCAGCTTAGCACCCATCACAGATACGCAGTATTTT. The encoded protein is CASSLAPITDTQYF. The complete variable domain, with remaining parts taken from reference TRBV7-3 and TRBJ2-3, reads GAGVSQTPSNKVTEKGKYVELRCDPISGHTALYWYRQSLGQGPEFLIYFQGTGAADDSGLPNDRFFAVRPEGSVSTLKIQRTERGDSAVYLCASSLAPITDTQYFGPGTRLTVL.

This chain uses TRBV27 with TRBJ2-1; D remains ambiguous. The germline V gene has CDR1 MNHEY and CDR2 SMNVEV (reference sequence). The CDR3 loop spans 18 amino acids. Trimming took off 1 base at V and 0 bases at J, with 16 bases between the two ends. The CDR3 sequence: CASSLWATEDSSYNEQFF. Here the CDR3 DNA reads TGTGCCAGCAGTTTATGGGCCACCGAAGATAGCTCCTACAATGAGCAGTTCTTC.

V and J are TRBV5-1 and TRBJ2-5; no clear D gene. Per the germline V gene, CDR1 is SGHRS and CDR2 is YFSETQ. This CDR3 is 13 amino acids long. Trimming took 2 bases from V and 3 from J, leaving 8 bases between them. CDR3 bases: TGCGCCAGCAGCTTAAAGGAGAAAGAGACCCAGTACTTC. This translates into CASSLKEKETQYF. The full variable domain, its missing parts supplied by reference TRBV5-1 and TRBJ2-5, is KAGVTQTPRYLIKTRGQQVTLSCSPISGHRSVSWYQQTPGQGLQFLFEYFSETQRNKGNFPGRFSGRQFSNSRSEMNVSTLELGDSALYLCASSLKEKETQYFGPGTRLLVL.

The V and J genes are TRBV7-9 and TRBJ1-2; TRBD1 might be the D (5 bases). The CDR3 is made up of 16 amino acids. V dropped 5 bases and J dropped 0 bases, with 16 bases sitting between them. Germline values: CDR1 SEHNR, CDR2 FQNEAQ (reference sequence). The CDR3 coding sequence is TGTGCCAGCAGCAAGGAGCGGGGACCACCTAACTATGGCTACACCTTC. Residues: CASSKERGPPNYGYTF. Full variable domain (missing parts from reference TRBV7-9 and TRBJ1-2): DTGVSQNPRHKITKRGQNVTFRCDPISEHNRLYWYRQTLGQGPEFLTYFQNEAQLEKSRLLSDRFSAERPKGSFSTLEIQRTEQGDSAMYLCASSKERGPPNYGYTFGSGTRLTVV.

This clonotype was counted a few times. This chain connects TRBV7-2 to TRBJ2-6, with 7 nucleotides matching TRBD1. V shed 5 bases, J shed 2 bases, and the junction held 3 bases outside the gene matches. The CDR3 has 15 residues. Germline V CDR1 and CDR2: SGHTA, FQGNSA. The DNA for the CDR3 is TGTGCCAGCAGCGACAGGGAGACTGGGGCCAACGTCCTGACTTTC. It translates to CASSDRETGANVLTF.

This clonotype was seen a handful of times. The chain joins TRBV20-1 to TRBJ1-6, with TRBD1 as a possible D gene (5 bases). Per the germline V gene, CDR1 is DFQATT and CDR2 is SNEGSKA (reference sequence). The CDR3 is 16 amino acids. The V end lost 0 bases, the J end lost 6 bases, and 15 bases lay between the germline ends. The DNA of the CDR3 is TGCAGTGCTAGAGATCTAGGGAGAAGGGGTAATTCACCCCTCCACTTT. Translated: CSARDLGRRGNSPLHF.

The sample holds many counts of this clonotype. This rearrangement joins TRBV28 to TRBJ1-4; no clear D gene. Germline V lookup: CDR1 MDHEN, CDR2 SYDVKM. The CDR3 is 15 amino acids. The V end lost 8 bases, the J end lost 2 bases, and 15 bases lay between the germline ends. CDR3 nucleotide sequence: TGTGCCAGCTCAGTTGACCGCCGGACTAATGAAAAACTGTTTTTT. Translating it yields CASSVDRRTNEKLFF.

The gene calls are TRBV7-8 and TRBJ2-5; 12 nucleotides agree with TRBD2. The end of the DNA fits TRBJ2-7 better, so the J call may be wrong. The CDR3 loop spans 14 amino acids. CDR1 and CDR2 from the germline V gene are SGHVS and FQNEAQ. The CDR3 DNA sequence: TGTGCCACCTCACTAGCGGGGGGATCCTACGAGCAGTACTTC. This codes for CATSLAGGSYEQYF.

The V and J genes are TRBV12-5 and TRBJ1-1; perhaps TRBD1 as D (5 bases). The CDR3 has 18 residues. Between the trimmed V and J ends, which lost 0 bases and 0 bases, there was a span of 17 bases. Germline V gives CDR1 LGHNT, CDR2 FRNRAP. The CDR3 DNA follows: TGTGCTAGTGGTTTGGTACTTGGGCAGGGCAACATGAACACTGAAGCTTTCTTT. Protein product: CASGLVLGQGNMNTEAFF.

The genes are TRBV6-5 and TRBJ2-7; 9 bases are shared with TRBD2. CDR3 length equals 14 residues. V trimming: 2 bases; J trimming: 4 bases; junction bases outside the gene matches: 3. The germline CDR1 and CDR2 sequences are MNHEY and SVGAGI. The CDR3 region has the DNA TGTGCCAGCAGTTACGGCGGGGGGGGTTACGAGCAGTACTTC. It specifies CASSYGGGGYEQYF.

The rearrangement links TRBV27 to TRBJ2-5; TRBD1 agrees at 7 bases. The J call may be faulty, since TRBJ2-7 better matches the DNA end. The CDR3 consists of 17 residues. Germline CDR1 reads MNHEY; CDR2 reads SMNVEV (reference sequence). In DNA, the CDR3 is TGTGCCAGCAGTTCCTATGCAACCGGACAGGTCTCCTACGAGCAGTACTTC. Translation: CASSSYATGQVSYEQYF.

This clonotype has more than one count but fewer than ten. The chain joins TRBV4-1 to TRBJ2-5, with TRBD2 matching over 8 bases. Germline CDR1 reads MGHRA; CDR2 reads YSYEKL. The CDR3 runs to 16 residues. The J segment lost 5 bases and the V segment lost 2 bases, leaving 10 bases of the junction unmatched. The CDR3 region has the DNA TGCGCCAGCAGCCAATCCGTCGGGACTAGATTGGAGACCCAGTACTTC. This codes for CASSQSVGTRLETQYF.

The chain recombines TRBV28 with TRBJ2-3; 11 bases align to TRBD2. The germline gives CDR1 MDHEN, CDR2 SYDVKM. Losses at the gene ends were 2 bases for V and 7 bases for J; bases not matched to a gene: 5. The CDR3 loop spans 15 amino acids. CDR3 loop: CASSLRLAGLNTQYF. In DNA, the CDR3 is TGTGCCAGCAGTTTAAGACTAGCGGGACTAAATACGCAGTATTTT.